The T cell receptor beta chain described here comes from a study of T cell repertoires in cytomegalovirus infection. For the study at large: An indication of both CMV infection and matching HLA type came from public TCR beta signatures.

TCRdb re-called the reads through MiXCR, storing one row per CDR3 protein. Here the sample spans 250,000 or so distinct CDR3 sequences, less than 9.5% being singletons. The CDR3 is 19 residues long. V was clipped by 3 bases and J by 6 bases, with 27 bases between them. Looked up from germline, CDR1 is GTSNPN and CDR2 is SVGIG (reference sequence). The rearrangement uses TRBV30 and TRBJ1-6; D perhaps matches TRBD1 (5 bases). This clonotype was sampled from a human donor in good health (CMV status not recorded). Some clones in this sample may be carry-over from other donors' samples. The sequencing sample was made of PBMCs. For the CDR3, the DNA is TGTGCCTGGAGGGAACGGGACTCCCGAGAGCAGGTCGCTAATTCACCCCTCCACTTT. Amino acids: CAWRERDSREQVANSPLHF.